This entry features one T cell receptor (beta chain) sequence. Original analysis: Estimation of nucleated cell counts was performed using reference gene primer amplification. Sequencing was performed with immunoSEQ multiplex PCR; in TCRdb, only in-frame clones are kept and a portion is missing. V, J and clone size reflect that table, while D and trimming were determined from the DNA. In the table there are 200,000 or so clones, 70% to 90% of which are singletons. The sample comes from a study of blood T cell repertoires in COVID-19. Whole-study context: Samples came from the United States, Italy and Spain, spanning acute and convalescent COVID-19.

The CDR3 sequence is 12 residues long. The V and J ends lost 7 bases and 1 base respectively, with 10 bases between them. CDR1 is SQVTM, CDR2 ANQGSEA, per germline. Input material: PBMCs or T cells enriched from blood (not recorded which). The chain carries TRBV29-1 and TRBJ1-1; D unresolved. The sequence derives from a woman between 40 and 50 years old with acute COVID-19. The DNA of the CDR3 is TGCAGCGGCGGAACCTCGAACACTGAAGCTTTCTTT. Translation gives CSGGTSNTEAFF.